This T cell receptor beta chain was captured in a study of blood T cell repertoires in COVID-19 (dated by TCRdb to the early 2020s). For the wider study: Samples covering the acute and convalescent phases of COVID-19 were provided by collaborators in the United States, Italy and Spain. The prospective study material was composed of cDNA or gDNA derived from T cells, B-cell-depleted T cells, or PBMCs. The dataset comprised deeply sampled blood TCRbeta repertoires from subjects exposed to, actively infected with, or recovered from COVID-19. The repertoires were released in a freely available public database intended as a resource for research on the immune response to SARS-CoV-2. Samples were obtained from the ongoing ImmuneRACE study (first 160 participants) and from 1,254 subjects provided by 6 global collaborators. The sample metadata nearly always contained a de-identified subject ID, COVID-19 status, age in years and sex. HLA class I and class II types, where available, came from metadata supplied by the sample provider rather than from assay-based typing.

TCRbeta CDR3 regions were amplified from genomic DNA using the immunoSEQ Assay, a bias-controlled multiplex PCR. Per the source publication's procedure: The number of nucleated cells in each sample was estimated from the amplification of reference gene primers within the assay. To quantify the absolute abundance of each unique TCRbeta CDR3 rearrangement, sequence reads were collapsed and filtered. Productive Simpson clonality was computed per sample as the square root of Simpson's diversity index over productive rearrangements. TCRdb holds this immuneACCESS table with in-frame rearrangements only. Some clones are missing; in checked studies, unresolved V genes explain under half, and the rest has no known cause. V, J and clone size are taken as reported in that table, and D and trimming were inferred from the DNA itself. This sample has under 75,000 clones in its table, and about 80% of those were observed once. The ten largest clones take up 45% to 65% of the sample.

Beyond this particular receptor, the publication reports: The quantity of clinical and demographic metadata differed by source and by participant and was supplied without curation.

Concerning this clone itself: Its antigen is unknown. No base-level quality is on record; no much larger clone is a single base apart.

The cysteine opens and the phenylalanine closes a CDR3 of 16 amino acids. The retained sequence is limited to the CDR3, 48 bases, with the frame set at the first base. The germline V gene (reference sequence) gives CDR1 as LNHDA and CDR2 as SQIVND. Between the V and J ends, shortened by 4 bases and 4 bases respectively, the junction contains 17 bases. Whole blood was collected in K2EDTA tubes by collaborating institutions according to the institutions' own protocols. Collaborator samples were shipped for TCRbeta analysis as frozen whole blood, isolated PBMCs, or DNA extracted from either sample type.

Here the chain combines TRBV19 and TRBJ1-5; the D gene is perhaps TRBD1, from 6 matching bases. The origin of this receptor is a woman older than 75 with acute or convalescent COVID-19. The sample consisted of peripheral blood. The CDR3 corresponds to CASSTRQGFGNQPQHF. The DNA is TGTGCCAGTAGTACGAGGCAGGGGTTCGGGAATCAGCCCCAGCATTTT.